The clone carrying this T cell receptor (beta chain) was seen only a few times. Its antigen is not known. There are 15 residues in the CDR3. The germline V gene encodes CDR1 LGHNA and CDR2 YNFKEQ. Trimming left V 0 bases short and J 10 bases short, with 18 bases between. Use of 60 Vbeta and 13 Jbeta primers characterized the PCR. This table comes from immunoSEQ multiplex PCR, and its TCRdb copy is limited to in-frame clones, with some not included. The sample contains roughly 170,000 clones, 70% to 90% of which appear only once. The data belong to a study of cytomegalovirus exposure and HLA in healthy donors. At the level of the study: Counted in an early data release were 75 million to 85 million unique TCRs from HLA-typed donors.

Study-wide results and caveats: CMV serostatus was the sole immune exposure data available. Previously analyzed data showed that most TCR beta V segments were productive at a frequency of about 90% or about 30%.

Sequencing was performed on PBMCs. This clonotype originated in a girl aged 10 to 17 in good health and CMV-seropositive. The V gene is TRBV4-2, the J gene TRBJ1-1; D remains ambiguous. DNA for the CDR3: TGTGCCAGCAGCCAAGATCTCGGGAGGCCGTTAGGAGCTTTCTTT. Its protein product is CASSQDLGRPLGAFF.